The entry below gives a single T cell receptor (beta chain) sequence along with its context. What it binds is not known. The sample carries other DNA sequences with the same CDR3. Data came from immunoSEQ multiplex PCR; TCRdb stores just in-frame clones and leaves some out. The data hold some 140,000 clones, with just over 90% observed a single time. The data belong to a study of graft-versus-host responses after intestinal transplantation. Looking at the study overall: The recipients all started with anti-thymocyte globulin induction and then took tacrolimus and steroids for approximately 3 years. General study points: When patients had graft-donor T cell macrochimerism, their allografts held high graft-versus-host to host-versus-graft clonal ratios. Recipient marrow harbored GvH clones, some of which surfaced first in ileum or blood.

V gave up 1 base and J gave up 5 bases, with 9 bases separating them. The V gene's germline CDR1 is SGHNT and CDR2 YYREEE (reference sequence). The CDR3 loop spans 13 amino acids. This chain links TRBV5-4 with TRBJ1-2; the D gene is possibly TRBD1 (6 bases). This receptor was taken from a human donor who received an intestinal transplant. The sequencing used unstimulated CD4+ T cells sorted from spleen or lymph node cells, collected before intestinal transplant. The DNA of the CDR3 is TGTGCCAGCAGCTTGCCAGGGGATTATGGCTACACCTTC. Protein: CASSLPGDYGYTF. The variable domain in full, completed from reference TRBV5-4 and TRBJ1-2, reads ETGVTQSPTHLIKTRGQQVTLRCSSQSGHNTVSWYQQALGQGPQFIFQYYREEENGRGNFPPRFSGLQFPNYSSELNVNALELDDSALYLCASSLPGDYGYTFGSGTRLTVV.